The present entry profiles one TCR beta chain with its context. The V end lost 5 bases, the J end lost 3 bases, and 14 bases lay between the germline ends. This CDR3 has 14 residues. Germline CDR1 reads LNHDA; CDR2 reads SQIVND (reference sequence). The sample comes from a study of T cell changes during pregnancy in multiple sclerosis. The data were produced by immunoSEQ multiplex PCR, yet TCRdb's version contains in-frame clones alone and is incomplete. The sample records over 35,000 clones, 87% being singletons. This chain links TRBV19 with TRBJ2-7; D may be TRBD1 (5 bases). The origin of this receptor is a female donor with multiple sclerosis, enrolled in a pregnancy study. The sample consisted of CD4+ T cells from peripheral blood mononuclear cells, taken after pregnancy. The CDR3: CASSRGDSLYEQYF. CDR3 DNA: TGTGCCAGTAGTCGAGGAGACAGCCTCTACGAGCAGTACTTC.